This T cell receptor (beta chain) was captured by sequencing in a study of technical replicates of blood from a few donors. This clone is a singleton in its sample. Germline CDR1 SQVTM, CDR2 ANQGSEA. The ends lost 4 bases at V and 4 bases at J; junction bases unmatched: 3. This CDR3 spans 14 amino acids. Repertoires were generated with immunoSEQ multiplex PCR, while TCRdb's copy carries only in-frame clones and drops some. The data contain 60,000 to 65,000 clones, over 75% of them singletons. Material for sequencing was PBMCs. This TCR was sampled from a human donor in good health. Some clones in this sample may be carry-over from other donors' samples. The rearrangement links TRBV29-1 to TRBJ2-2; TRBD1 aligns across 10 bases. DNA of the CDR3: TGCAGCGTTGTATGGACAGGGGGCACCGGGGAGCTGTTTTTT. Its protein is CSVVWTGGTGELFF.